What follows are 19 T cell receptor beta chains derived from one specimen sequenced in a study of T cell repertoires in cytomegalovirus infection. TCRdb redid the calling of the reads with MiXCR, one entry per CDR3 protein. This table has some 680,000 distinct CDR3 sequences, 35% appearing once. The sample consisted of PBMCs. The receptors derive from a human donor in good health (CMV status not recorded). Some clones in this sample may be carry-over from other donors' samples.

This clonotype showed up just a few times. The CDR3 here is CASSEALGGPGANVLTF. Here the CDR3 DNA reads TGTGCCAGCAGTGAAGCGCTTGGGGGGCCCGGGGCCAACGTCCTGACTTTC. This rearrangement joins TRBV2 to TRBJ2-6; D assignment may be TRBD1 or TRBD2 (6 bases each). Trimming removed 0 bases at V and 4 bases at J, with 13 bases between. This CDR3 comprises 17 residues. From germline, CDR1 is SNHLY and CDR2 FYNNEI.

The chain recombines TRBV15 with TRBJ2-5; 8 nucleotides line up with TRBD2. This CDR3 has 15 residues. The germline gives CDR1 LNHNV, CDR2 YYDKDF (reference sequence). Germline trimming cut 5 bases from V and 1 base from J; bases unmatched to any gene: 6. CDR3 sequence: CATSHAGGRQETQYF. The CDR3 nucleotides are TGTGCCACCAGCCATGCGGGGGGCCGCCAAGAGACCCAGTACTTC.

This chain connects TRBV28 to TRBJ2-1; D is uncertain. The V gene lost 7 bases and the J gene lost 6 bases, with 10 bases spanning the gap. The length of the CDR3 is 12 residues. The germline gives CDR1 MDHEN, CDR2 SYDVKM. In DNA form, the CDR3 reads TGTGCCAGCACCACTCGTGTCAATGAGCAGTTCTTC. Translated, it gives CASTTRVNEQFF.

This clonotype was counted a few times. The gene calls are TRBV6-5 and TRBJ1-5; D might be TRBD1 (5 bases). This CDR3 spans 14 amino acids. Germline CDR1 reads MNHEY; CDR2 reads SVGAGI. V was clipped by 2 bases and J by 6 bases, with 11 bases between them. The CDR3 here is CASSYGPGGQPQHF. The CDR3 DNA sequence: TGTGCCAGCAGTTACGGGCCGGGGGGTCAGCCCCAGCATTTT.

This chain connects TRBV12-5 to TRBJ2-1, with D tentatively TRBD2 (6 bases). The germline gives CDR1 LGHNT, CDR2 FRNRAP. This CDR3 region has 14 residues. Trimming took off 5 bases at V and 3 bases at J, with 11 bases between the two ends. As DNA, the CDR3 is TGTGCTAGTGGTCTTGGGGGGAACTACAATGAGCAGTTCTTC. This translates into CASGLGGNYNEQFF. The full variable domain, in which reference TRBV12-5 and TRBJ2-1 provide the parts outside the CDR3, is DARVTQTPRHKVTEMGQEVTMRCQPILGHNTVFWYRQTMMQGLELLAYFRNRAPLDDSGMPKDRFSAEMPDATLATLKIQPSEPRDSAVYFCASGLGGNYNEQFFGPGTRLTVL.

Regarding this clonotype: A much larger clone differs from this one at a single base, so this may be a read error. The chain employs TRBV28 and TRBJ2-2; 7 nucleotides match TRBD1. From germline, CDR1 is MDHEN and CDR2 SYDVKM. CDR3 length equals 18 residues. The CDR3 here is CASSLAEWTGANTGEMFF. The CDR3 coding sequence is TGTGCCAGCAGTTTAGCAGAATGGACAGGAGCGAACACCGGGGAGATGTTTTTT. The variable domain in full, completed from reference TRBV28 and TRBJ2-2, reads DVKVTQSSRYLVKRTGEKVFLECVQDMDHENMFWYRQDPGLGLRLIYFSYDVKMKEKGDIPEGYSVSREKKERFSLILESASTNQTSMYLCASSLAEWTGANTGEMFFGEGSRLTVL.

The chain employs TRBV12-5 and TRBJ2-5, with TRBD1 matching 9 bases. The CDR3 consists of 18 residues. Germline V lookup: CDR1 LGHNT, CDR2 FRNRAP. The V segment lost 2 bases and the J segment 5 bases; nucleotides outside the gene matches: 15. The CDR3 nucleotides read TGTGCTAGTGGTTTGACCCCCGACGGGACAGGGTTATGGGAGACCCAGTACTTC. Encoded protein: CASGLTPDGTGLWETQYF. Full variable domain (rest looked up from reference TRBV12-5 and TRBJ2-5): DARVTQTPRHKVTEMGQEVTMRCQPILGHNTVFWYRQTMMQGLELLAYFRNRAPLDDSGMPKDRFSAEMPDATLATLKIQPSEPRDSAVYFCASGLTPDGTGLWETQYFGPGTRLLVL.

A remark on this clonotype: Being one base from a much bigger clone, this may be a read error. The rearrangement joins TRBV6-2 or TRBV6-3 to TRBJ2-1; no clear D. Trimming shortened V by 2 bases and J by 9 bases, and 17 bases separated the two germline ends. This CDR3 region has 15 residues. The germline gives CDR1 MNHEY, CDR2 SVGEGT. CDR3 bases: TGTGCCAGCAGTTACGGGCTAGGTGGTCGGAGTGAGCAGTTCTTC. It yields the protein CASSYGLGGRSEQFF.

This chain joins TRBV19 and TRBJ1-5; D remains ambiguous. CDR1 LNHDA and CDR2 SQIVND come from the germline V gene (reference sequence). The CDR3 extends over 15 amino acids. The V end lost 4 bases, the J end lost 1 base, and 11 bases lay between the germline ends. The DNA of the CDR3 is TGTGCCAGTAGTAGGGTCCCGGTGAGCAATCAGCCCCAGCATTTT. Translating it yields CASSRVPVSNQPQHF.

This clonotype has ten or more counts. The chain joins TRBV7-6 to TRBJ1-1; a possible D gene is TRBD1 (5 bases). The CDR3 has 15 amino acids. Germline values: CDR1 SGHVS, CDR2 FNYEAQ. Trimming removed 1 base at V and 2 bases at J, with 11 bases between. CDR3 sequence reads: CASSLGPGRNTEAFF. CDR3 sequence (DNA): TGTGCCAGCAGCTTAGGGCCAGGGAGAAACACTGAAGCTTTCTTT.

The chain is built from TRBV5-4 and TRBJ2-1; D is ambiguous. Trimming stripped 0 bases from V and 0 bases from J, with 10 bases between. The CDR3 loop spans 16 amino acids. Germline-derived CDR1 and CDR2 are SGHNT and YYREEE (reference sequence). The CDR3 region has the DNA TGTGCCAGCAGCTTGGCGGGCTCCAGCTCCTACAATGAGCAGTTCTTC. This encodes CASSLAGSSSYNEQFF.

This sequence joins TRBV10-3 and TRBJ2-7; TRBD2 is a possible D gene (5 bases). Germline values: CDR1 ENHRY, CDR2 SYGVKD. The CDR3 is 13 residues long. Deletions cut 8 bases from V and 5 bases from J, with 16 bases between. The CDR3 nucleotides read TGTGCCATCGGGAGAGAGGCGGTCCACGAGCAGTACTTC. Translating it yields CAIGREAVHEQYF.

This clonotype was counted once. The V call is TRBV28, the J call TRBJ2-7; weak D call: TRBD1 (5 bases). There are 15 residues in the CDR3. Germline CDR1 MDHEN, CDR2 SYDVKM. V was shortened by 6 bases and J by 0 bases, with 15 bases between the two germline ends. CDR3 sequence reads: CASSQDTPSSYEQYF. DNA of the CDR3: TGTGCCAGCAGCCAGGACACCCCGAGCTCCTACGAGCAGTACTTC.

This clonotype was seen a few times. The chain uses TRBV28 and TRBJ2-3, with D hard to call. This CDR3 region has 15 residues. From germline, CDR1 is MDHEN and CDR2 SYDVKM. V was pared by 5 bases and J by 6 bases, with 18 bases between. The CDR3 sequence: CASSKTFLLLDTQYF. The CDR3 bases are TGTGCCAGCAGTAAGACTTTCTTACTTTTGGATACGCAGTATTTT.

This clonotype was found a few times. This chain joins TRBV10-3 and TRBJ1-1; D is unclear. Trimming pared 3 bases from V and 9 bases from J, leaving 14 bases between. The CDR3 spans 13 residues. Germline CDR1 is ENHRY and CDR2 is SYGVKD. For the CDR3, the DNA is TGTGCCATCAGTGAAAACCCCCGGGCTCAAGCTTTCTTT. Amino acid sequence: CAISENPRAQAFF.

This clonotype showed up just once. CDR3 DNA sequence: TGTGCCAGCACTCTTTCAACGGGTATTGGCACTGAAGCTTTCTTT. It specifies CASTLSTGIGTEAFF. V is TRBV6-1 and J is TRBJ1-1; unclear D gene. This CDR3 comprises 15 residues. V lost 7 bases, J lost 4 bases, and 19 bases lay in between. Germline values: CDR1 MNHNS, CDR2 SASEGT.

V usage is TRBV7-1 and J usage is TRBJ1-2; 8 bases match TRBD1. TRBV7-1 is treated as an ORF (open reading frame) with a function not yet certain. V shed 3 bases, J shed 4 bases, and the junction held 19 bases outside the gene matches. The CDR3 sequence is 19 residues long. The CDR3 protein is CASSSLPQTRQGSIYGYTF. The CDR3 DNA reads TGTGCCAGCAGCTCTCTACCACAAACCCGACAGGGGTCTATCTATGGCTACACCTTC.

Concerning this clonotype itself: A read error is possible here, since a much larger clone lies one base away. The V gene is TRBV7-2, the J gene TRBJ2-2, with TRBD2 matching over 7 bases. The CDR3 extends over 17 amino acids. Germline V lookup: CDR1 SGHTA, CDR2 FQGNSA. CDR3 amino acids: CSSSLSLRGRAPGELFF. The CDR3 nucleotides are TGTTCCAGCAGCTTAAGCCTCCGAGGGAGGGCCCCCGGGGAGCTGTTTTTT.

The CDR3 nucleotides read TGCGCCAGCAGCTACAGGGCACCTAACTATGGCTACACCTTC. Translation: CASSYRAPNYGYTF. The genes are TRBV5-1 and TRBJ1-2; maybe TRBD1 (6 bases). The germline V gene has CDR1 SGHRS and CDR2 YFSETQ. V was clipped by 3 bases and J by 0 bases, with 9 bases between them. This CDR3 contains 14 residues. The variable domain in full, with the rest retrieved from reference TRBV5-1 and TRBJ1-2, is KAGVTQTPRYLIKTRGQQVTLSCSPISGHRSVSWYQQTPGQGLQFLFEYFSETQRNKGNFPGRFSGRQFSNSRSEMNVSTLELGDSALYLCASSYRAPNYGYTFGSGTRLTVV.